This TCR beta chain was retrieved from a study of regulatory T cells in long-lasting Graves disease. This clonotype was seen ten or more times. What it binds is not known. As for time point: newly diagnosed GD, antithyroid drugs for less than 3 months. TCR sequences were obtained from RNA taken from PBMCs. Per American Thyroid Association guidelines, Graves' disease was diagnosed. General study findings and limits: Exclusively peripheral blood, rather than thyroid tissue, was studied. Compared with new cases, persistent Graves' patients showed reduced TCR diversity.

The germline V gene encodes CDR1 MDHEN and CDR2 SYDVKM. J gave up 5 bases and V 7 bases, and 7 bases lay outside the gene matches. This CDR3 is 13 amino acids long. In building TCR beta libraries, iRepertoire HTBI primers were used together with Arm-PCR of CDR3 regions. Authors' processing steps: Samples jointly harbored 62 TRBV and 12 to 15 TRBJ segments. A single record per CDR3 protein comes from TCRdb applying MiXCR to the multiplex PCR reads. TCRdb assigned the V and J calls; the authors' analysis was not used. Among a few hundred thousand distinct CDR3 sequences listed, around 20% were seen once.

The rearrangement joins TRBV28 to TRBJ2-5, with 7 nucleotides matching TRBD2. Sequences were derived from peripheral blood mononuclear cells (PBMCs), sampled at new diagnosis, from a patient treated with antithyroid drugs. The TCR comes from a female donor with Graves disease. In nucleotides, the CDR3 is TGTGCCAGCACGACCGGGGGGATGGAGACCCAGTACTTC. Amino acids: CASTTGGMETQYF.